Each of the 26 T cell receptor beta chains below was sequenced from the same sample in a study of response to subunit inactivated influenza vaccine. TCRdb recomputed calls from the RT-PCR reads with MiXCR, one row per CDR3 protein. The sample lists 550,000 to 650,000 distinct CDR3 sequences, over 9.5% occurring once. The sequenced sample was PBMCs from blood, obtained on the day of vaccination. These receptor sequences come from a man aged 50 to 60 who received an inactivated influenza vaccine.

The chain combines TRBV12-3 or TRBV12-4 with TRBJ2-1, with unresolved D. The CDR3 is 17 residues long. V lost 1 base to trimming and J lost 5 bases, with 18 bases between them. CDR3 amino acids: CASSLGASTSPNNEQFF. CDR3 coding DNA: TGTGCCAGCAGTTTAGGGGCTTCTACATCCCCAAACAATGAGCAGTTCTTC.

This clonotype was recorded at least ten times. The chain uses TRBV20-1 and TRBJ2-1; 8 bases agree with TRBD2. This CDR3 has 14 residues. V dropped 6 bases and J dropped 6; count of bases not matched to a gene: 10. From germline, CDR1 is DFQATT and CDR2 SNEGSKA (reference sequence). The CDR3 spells CSALSGTLSNEQFF. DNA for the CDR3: TGCAGTGCCCTTAGCGGGACCCTATCCAATGAGCAGTTCTTC.

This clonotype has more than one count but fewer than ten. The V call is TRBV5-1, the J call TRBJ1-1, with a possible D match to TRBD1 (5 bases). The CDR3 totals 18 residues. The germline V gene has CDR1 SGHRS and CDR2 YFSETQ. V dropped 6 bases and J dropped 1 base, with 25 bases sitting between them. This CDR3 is CASNAVHSGAVKNTEAFF. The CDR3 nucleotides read TGCGCCAGCAACGCCGTACACTCCGGGGCCGTGAAGAACACTGAAGCTTTCTTT.

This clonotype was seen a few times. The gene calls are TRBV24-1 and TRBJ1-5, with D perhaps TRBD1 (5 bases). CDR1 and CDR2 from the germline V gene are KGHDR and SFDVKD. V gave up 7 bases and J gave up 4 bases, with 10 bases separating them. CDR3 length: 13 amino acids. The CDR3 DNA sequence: TGTGCCACCAGGAGAGGGGATAATCAGCCCCAGCATTTT. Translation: CATRRGDNQPQHF.

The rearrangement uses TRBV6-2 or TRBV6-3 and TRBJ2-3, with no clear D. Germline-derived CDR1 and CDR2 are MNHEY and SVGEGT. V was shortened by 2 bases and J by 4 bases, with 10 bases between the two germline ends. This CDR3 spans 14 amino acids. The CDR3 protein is CASSYPGYADTQYF. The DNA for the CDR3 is TGTGCCAGCAGTTACCCTGGATACGCAGATACGCAGTATTTT.

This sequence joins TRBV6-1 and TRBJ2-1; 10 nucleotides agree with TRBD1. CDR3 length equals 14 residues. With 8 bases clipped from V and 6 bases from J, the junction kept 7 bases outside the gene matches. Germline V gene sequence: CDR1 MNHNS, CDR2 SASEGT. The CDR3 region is CASFRDRGSNEQFF. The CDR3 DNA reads TGTGCCAGCTTCCGGGACAGGGGATCCAATGAGCAGTTCTTC.

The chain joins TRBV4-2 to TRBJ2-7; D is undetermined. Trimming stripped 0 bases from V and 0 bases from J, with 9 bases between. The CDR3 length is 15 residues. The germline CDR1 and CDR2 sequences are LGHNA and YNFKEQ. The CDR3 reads CASSQDRQASYEQYF. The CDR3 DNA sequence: TGTGCCAGCAGCCAAGATCGTCAGGCCTCCTACGAGCAGTACTTC.

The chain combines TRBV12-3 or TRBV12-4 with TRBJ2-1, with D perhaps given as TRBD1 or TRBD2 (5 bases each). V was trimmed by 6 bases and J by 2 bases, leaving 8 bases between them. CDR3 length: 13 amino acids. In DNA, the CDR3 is TGTGCCAGCAGCCGGGACCCCTACAATGAGCAGTTCTTC. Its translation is CASSRDPYNEQFF.

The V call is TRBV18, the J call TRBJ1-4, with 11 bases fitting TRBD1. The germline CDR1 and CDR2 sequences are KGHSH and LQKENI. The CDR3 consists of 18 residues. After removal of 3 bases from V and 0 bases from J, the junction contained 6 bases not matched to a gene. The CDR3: CASSPLGTGGATNEKLFF. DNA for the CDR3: TGTGCCAGCTCACCCCTAGGGACAGGGGGTGCAACTAATGAAAAACTGTTTTTT.

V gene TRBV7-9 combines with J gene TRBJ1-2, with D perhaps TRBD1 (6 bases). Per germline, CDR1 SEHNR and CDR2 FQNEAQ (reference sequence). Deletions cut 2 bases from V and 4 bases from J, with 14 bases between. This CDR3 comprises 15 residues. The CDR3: CASSLSRGSGYGYTF. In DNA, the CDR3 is TGTGCCAGCAGCTTATCAAGGGGGTCGGGCTATGGCTACACCTTC. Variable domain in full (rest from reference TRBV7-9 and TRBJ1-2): DTGVSQNPRHKITKRGQNVTFRCDPISEHNRLYWYRQTLGQGPEFLTYFQNEAQLEKSRLLSDRFSAERPKGSFSTLEIQRTEQGDSAMYLCASSLSRGSGYGYTFGSGTRLTVV.

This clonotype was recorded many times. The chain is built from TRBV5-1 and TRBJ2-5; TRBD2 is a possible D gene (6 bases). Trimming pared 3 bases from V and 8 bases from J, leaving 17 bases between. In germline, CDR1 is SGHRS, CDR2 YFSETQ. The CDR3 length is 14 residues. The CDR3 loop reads CASSSRDSRDTQYF. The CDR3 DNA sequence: TGCGCCAGCAGCTCCCGGGACTCCCGGGACACCCAGTACTTC.

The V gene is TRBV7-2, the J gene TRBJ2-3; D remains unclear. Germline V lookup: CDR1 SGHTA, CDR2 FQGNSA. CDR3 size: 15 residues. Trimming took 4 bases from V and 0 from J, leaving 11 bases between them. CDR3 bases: TGTGCCAGCAGCTCCGACACGTCTAGCACAGATACGCAGTATTTT. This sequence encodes CASSSDTSSTDTQYF.

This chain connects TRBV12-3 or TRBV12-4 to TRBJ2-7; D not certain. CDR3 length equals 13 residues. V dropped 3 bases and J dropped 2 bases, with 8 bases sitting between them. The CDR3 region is CASSLPPAYEQYF. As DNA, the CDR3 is TGTGCCAGCAGTTTGCCACCCGCCTACGAGCAGTACTTC.

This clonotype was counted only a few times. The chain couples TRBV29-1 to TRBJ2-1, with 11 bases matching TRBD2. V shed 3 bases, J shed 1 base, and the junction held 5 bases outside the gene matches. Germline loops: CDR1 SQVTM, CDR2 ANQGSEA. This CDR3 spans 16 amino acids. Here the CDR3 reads CSVDGTSGRSYNEQFF. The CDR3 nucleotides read TGCAGCGTTGACGGAACTAGCGGGAGATCCTACAATGAGCAGTTCTTC.

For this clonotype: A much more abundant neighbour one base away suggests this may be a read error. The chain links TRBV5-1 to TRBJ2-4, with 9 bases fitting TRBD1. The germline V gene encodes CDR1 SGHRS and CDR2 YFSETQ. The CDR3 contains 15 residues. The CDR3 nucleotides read TGCACCAGCAGCTTGAGGACAGGGGAGCAAAACATTCAGTACTTC. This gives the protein CTSSLRTGEQNIQYF.

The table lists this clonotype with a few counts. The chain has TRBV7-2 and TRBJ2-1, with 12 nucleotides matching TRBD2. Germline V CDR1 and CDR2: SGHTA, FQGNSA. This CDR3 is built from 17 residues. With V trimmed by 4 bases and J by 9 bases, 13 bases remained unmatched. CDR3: CASSSTLLAGGVVEQFF. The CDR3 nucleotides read TGTGCCAGCAGCTCCACCCTACTAGCGGGAGGTGTGGTTGAGCAGTTCTTC.

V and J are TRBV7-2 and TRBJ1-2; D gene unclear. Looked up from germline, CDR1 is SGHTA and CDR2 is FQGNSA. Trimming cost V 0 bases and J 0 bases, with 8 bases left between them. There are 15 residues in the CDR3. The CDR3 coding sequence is TGTGCCAGCAGCTTAGCGGCAGGCCCTAACTATGGCTACACCTTC. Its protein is CASSLAAGPNYGYTF.

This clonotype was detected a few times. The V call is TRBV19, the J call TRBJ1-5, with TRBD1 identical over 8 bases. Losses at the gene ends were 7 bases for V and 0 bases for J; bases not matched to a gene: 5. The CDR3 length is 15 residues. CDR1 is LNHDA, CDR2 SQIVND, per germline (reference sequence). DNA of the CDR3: TGTGCCAGTACCACCACAGGGGGTAGCAATCAGCCCCAGCATTTT. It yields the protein CASTTTGGSNQPQHF.

The CDR3 loop is CASSQRRAIDTQYF. As DNA, the CDR3 is TGCGCCAGCAGCCAGAGGAGAGCAATAGATACGCAGTATTTT. The rearrangement joins TRBV4-1 to TRBJ2-3; D remains unclear. This CDR3 region has 14 residues. Trimming cost V 3 bases and J 5 bases, with 12 bases left between them. The germline V gene has CDR1 MGHRA and CDR2 YSYEKL.

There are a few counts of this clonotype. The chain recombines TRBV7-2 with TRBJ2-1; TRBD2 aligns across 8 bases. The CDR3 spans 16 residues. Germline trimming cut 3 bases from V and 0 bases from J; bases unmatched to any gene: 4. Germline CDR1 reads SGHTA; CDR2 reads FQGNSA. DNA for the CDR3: TGTGCCAGCAGCTTGAGCGGGGGTAACTCCTACAATGAGCAGTTCTTC. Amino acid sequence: CASSLSGGNSYNEQFF.

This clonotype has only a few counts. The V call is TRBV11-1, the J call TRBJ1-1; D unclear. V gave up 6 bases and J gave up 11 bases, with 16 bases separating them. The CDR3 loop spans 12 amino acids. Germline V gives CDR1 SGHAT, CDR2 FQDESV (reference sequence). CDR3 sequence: CASSYYRTGAFF. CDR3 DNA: TGTGCCAGCAGTTACTATCGCACTGGGGCTTTCTTT.

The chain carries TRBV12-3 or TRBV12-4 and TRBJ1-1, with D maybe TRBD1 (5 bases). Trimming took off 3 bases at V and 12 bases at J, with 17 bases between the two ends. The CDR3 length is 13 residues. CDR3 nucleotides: TGTGCCAGCAGTTTGAAGCTTGTGGGGGAAACTTTCTTT. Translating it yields CASSLKLVGETFF.

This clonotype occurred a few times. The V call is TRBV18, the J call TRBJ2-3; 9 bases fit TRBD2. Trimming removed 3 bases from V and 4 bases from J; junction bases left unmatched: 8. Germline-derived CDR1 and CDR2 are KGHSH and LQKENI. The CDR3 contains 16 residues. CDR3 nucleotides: TGTGCCAGCTCACCTTCTGCGGGGGGGGGACCAGATACGCAGTATTTT. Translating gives CASSPSAGGGPDTQYF.

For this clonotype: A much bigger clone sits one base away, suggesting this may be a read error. This chain's CDR3 is CASSQDSLAGVGTQYF. For the CDR3, the DNA is TGTGCCAGCAGCCAAGATTCACTAGCGGGAGTTGGTACGCAGTATTTT. This chain connects TRBV3-1 to TRBJ2-3; 11 bases align to TRBD2. CDR3 length equals 16 residues. Trimming removed 0 bases from V and 8 bases from J; junction bases left unmatched: 7. The germline CDR1 and CDR2 sequences are LGHDT and YNNKEL (reference sequence).

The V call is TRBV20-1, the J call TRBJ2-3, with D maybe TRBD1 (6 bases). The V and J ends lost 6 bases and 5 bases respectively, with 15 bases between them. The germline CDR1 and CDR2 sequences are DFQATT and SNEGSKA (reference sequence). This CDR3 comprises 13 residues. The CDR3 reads CSAETGRGDTQYF. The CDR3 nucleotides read TGCAGTGCCGAGACAGGCCGGGGAGATACGCAGTATTTT.

CDR3 sequence (DNA): TGCAGTGCTATCAAGAGGACTATGTATACAGATACGCAGTATTTT. This sequence encodes CSAIKRTMYTDTQYF. The rearrangement links TRBV20-1 to TRBJ2-3, with D perhaps matching TRBD2 (6 bases). Trimming removed 4 bases at V and 3 bases at J, with 17 bases between. CDR3 length equals 15 residues. Germline V lookup: CDR1 DFQATT, CDR2 SNEGSKA (reference sequence).